This note documents a single TCR beta chain sequence. The sample is drawn from a study of OX40 agonist ivuxolimab in advanced cancers. Whole-study context: Ivuxolimab, an antibody acting as an agonist of OX40 (CD134), was used to treat patients. Dose-escalation patients had hepatocellular carcinoma, melanoma, renal cell or head and neck cancer.

Sampling of blood occurred at baseline, cycle 4 day 1, and cycle 7 day 1. TCRdb's copy holds only in-frame clones and misses some; the assay was immunoSEQ multiplex PCR. The sample carries 55,000 to 80,000 clones, around nine tenths recorded once. The material was CD4+ or CD8+ T cells sorted from blood, obtained in a trial of the OX40 agonist ivuxolimab. This TCR came from an adult with an advanced solid tumor such as melanoma, head and neck, liver or kidney cancer.

The CDR3 DNA reads as TGTGCCAGCAGTCCGTCGGGTGAAAAACTGTTTTTT. This codes for CASSPSGEKLFF. V usage is TRBV6-5 and J usage is TRBJ1-4; D call uncertain. With 5 bases removed from V and 7 bases from J, the gap between germline ends came to 8 bases. The CDR3 loop spans 12 amino acids. Germline V CDR1 and CDR2: MNHEY, SVGAGI.